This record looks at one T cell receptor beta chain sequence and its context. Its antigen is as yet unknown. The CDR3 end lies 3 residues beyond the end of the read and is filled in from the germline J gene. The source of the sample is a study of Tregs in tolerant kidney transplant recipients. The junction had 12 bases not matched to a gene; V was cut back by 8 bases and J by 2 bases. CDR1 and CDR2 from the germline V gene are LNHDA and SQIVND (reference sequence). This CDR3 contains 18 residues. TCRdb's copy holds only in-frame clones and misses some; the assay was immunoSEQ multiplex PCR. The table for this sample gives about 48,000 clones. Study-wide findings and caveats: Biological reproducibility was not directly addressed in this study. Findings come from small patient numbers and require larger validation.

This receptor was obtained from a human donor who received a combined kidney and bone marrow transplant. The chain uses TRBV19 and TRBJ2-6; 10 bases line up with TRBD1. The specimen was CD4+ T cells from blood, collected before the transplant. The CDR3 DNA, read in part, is TGTGCCAGTGTACCCAGACCGGGACAGGGGACTGGGGCCAACGTC. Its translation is CASVPRPGQGTGANV. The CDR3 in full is CASVPRPGQGTGANVLTF.